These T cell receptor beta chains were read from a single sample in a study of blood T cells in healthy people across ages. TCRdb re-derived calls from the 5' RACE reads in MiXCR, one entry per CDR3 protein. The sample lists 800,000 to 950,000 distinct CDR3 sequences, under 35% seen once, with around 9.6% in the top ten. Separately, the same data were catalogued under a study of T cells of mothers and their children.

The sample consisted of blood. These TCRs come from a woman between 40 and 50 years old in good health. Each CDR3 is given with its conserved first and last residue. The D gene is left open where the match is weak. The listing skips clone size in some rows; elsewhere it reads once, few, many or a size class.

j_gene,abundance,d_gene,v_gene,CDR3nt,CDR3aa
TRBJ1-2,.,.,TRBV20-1,TGCAGTGCTAGTCAACCCGGTAACTATGGCTACACCTTC,CSASQPGNYGYTF
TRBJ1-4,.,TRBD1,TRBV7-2,TGTGCCAGCAGCCCGGACAGGGGACGTGGACTGTTTTTT,CASSPDRGRGLFF
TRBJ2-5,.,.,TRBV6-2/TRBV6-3,TGTACCAGCAGTCCCTTCAAGGAGACCCAGTACTTC,CTSSPFKETQYF
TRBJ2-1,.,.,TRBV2,TGTGCCACCAGCAGAGAGGACGACAATGAGCAGTTCTTC,CATSREDDNEQFF
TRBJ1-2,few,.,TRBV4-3,TGCGCCAGCAGCCCGGCTCTTCCCAACTATGGCTACACCTTC,CASSPALPNYGYTF
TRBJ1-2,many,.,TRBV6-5,TGTGCCAGCAGTTACTCGACGGGTGAGATAAACTATGGCTACACCTTC,CASSYSTGEINYGYTF
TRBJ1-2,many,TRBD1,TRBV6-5,TGTGCCAGCAGTTACTCGAGGACAGGGACCTATGGCTACACCTTC,CASSYSRTGTYGYTF
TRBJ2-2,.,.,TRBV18,TGTGCCAGCTCACCGAAGACAGCACAAGGGACCGGGGAGCTGTTTTTT,CASSPKTAQGTGELFF
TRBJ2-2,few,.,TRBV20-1,TGCAGTGCTAGAGATTTTCGAGGGAACACCGGGGAGCTGTTTTTT,CSARDFRGNTGELFF
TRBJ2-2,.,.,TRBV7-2,TGTGCCAGCAGCCTCCCCTGGGGTGGCACCGGGGAGCTGTTTTTT,CASSLPWGGTGELFF
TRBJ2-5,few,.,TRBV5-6,TGTGCCAGCAGCTTGGCGGATTACAATGAGCAGTACTTC,CASSLADYNEQYF
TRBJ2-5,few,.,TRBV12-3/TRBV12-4,TGTGCCAGCAGCCATGGGGCGGAACAAGAGACCCAGTACTTC,CASSHGAEQETQYF
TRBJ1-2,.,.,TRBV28,TGTGCCAGCACTCATCAGGGGTTAGGCTACACCTTC,CASTHQGLGYTF
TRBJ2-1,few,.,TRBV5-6,TGTGCCAGCGGCTTGGAGCTGGCTAGGGCCTACAATGAGCAGTTCTTC,CASGLELARAYNEQFF
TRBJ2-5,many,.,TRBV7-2,TGTGCCAGCAGCTTAGCGGGAAGGAGAGAGACCCAGTACTTC,CASSLAGRRETQYF
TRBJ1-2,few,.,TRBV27,TGTGCCAGCCGACAGGTAGCCAACTATGGCTACACCTTC,CASRQVANYGYTF
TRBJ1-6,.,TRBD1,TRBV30,TGTGCCTGGGCCCGGGACAGGGGAAGCTCACCCCTCCACTTT,CAWARDRGSSPLHF
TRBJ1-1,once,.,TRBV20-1,TGCAGTGCCCCGAATCCGATTAACACTGAAGCTTTCTTT,CSAPNPINTEAFF
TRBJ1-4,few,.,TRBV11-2,TGTGCCAGCAGCTTTGGGGTCATGGAAAAACTGTTTTTT,CASSFGVMEKLFF
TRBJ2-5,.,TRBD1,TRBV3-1,TGTGCCAGCAGTAGACAGGGGTCGAAGACCCAGTACTTC,CASSRQGSKTQYF